This TCR beta chain was observed in a study of blood T cell repertoires in COVID-19. Study context: The United States, Italy and Spain supplied acute and convalescent COVID-19 samples.

Seattle cases were enrolled at active infection and followed longitudinally. Under the authors' procedure: Using reference gene primer amplification, nucleated cell counts were estimated. Libraries were prepared by immunoSEQ multiplex PCR; TCRdb keeps only in-frame clonotypes and omits some of them. V and J calls and clone size are given by that table; D and trimming were obtained from the DNA. Here the sample spans about 370,000 clones, more than 70% being singletons. The receptor's source is a woman in her twenties or thirties with COVID-19, enrolled during active disease. The specimen was peripheral blood.

CDR3 protein: CASSQEGAGGANVLTF. DNA for the CDR3: TGCGCCAGCAGCCAAGAAGGGGCAGGTGGGGCCAACGTCCTGACTTTC. This chain connects TRBV4-3 to TRBJ2-6, with D maybe TRBD1 (5 bases). The CDR3 length is 16 residues. The V end was cut by 0 bases, the J end by 3 bases, with 9 bases between. CDR1 is LGHNA, CDR2 YSLEER, per germline.